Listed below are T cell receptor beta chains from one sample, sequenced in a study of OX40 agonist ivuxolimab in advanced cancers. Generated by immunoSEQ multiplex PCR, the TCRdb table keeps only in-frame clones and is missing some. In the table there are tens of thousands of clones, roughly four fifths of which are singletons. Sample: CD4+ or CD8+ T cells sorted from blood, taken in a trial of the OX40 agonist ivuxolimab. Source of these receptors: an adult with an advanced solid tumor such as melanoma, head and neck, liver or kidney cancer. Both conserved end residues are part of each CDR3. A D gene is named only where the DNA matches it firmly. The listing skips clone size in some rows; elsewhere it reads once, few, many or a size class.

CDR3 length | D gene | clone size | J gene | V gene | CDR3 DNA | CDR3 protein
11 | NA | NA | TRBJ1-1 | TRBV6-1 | TGTGCCACTCTGCTGAATGGATTAGCTTTCTTT | CATLLNGLAFF
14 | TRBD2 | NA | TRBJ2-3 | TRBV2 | TGTGCCAGCACCGGGGGGGGCTTCACAGATACGCAGTATTTT | CASTGGGFTDTQYF
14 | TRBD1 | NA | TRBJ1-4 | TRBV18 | TGTGCCAGCTCACGCCCGGGACAGGTCGAAAAACTGTTTTTT | CASSRPGQVEKLFF
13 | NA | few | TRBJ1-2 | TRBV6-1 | TGTGCCAGCAGTGAACTCGGTTGGGGAGGCTACACCTTC | CASSELGWGGYTF
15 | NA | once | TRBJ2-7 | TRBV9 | TGTGCCAGCAGCGTAGTTGGGGCGCCTCTAAACGAGCAGTACTTC | CASSVVGAPLNEQYF
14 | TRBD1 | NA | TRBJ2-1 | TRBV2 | TGTGCCAGCATTCGGACAGGGGAAGTGAATGAGCAGTTCTTC | CASIRTGEVNEQFF
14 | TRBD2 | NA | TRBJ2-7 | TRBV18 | TGTGCCAGCGGACGGGGGGGGGACCTCTACGAGCAGTACTTC | CASGRGGDLYEQYF
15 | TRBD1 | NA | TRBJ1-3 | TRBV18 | TGTGCCAGCTCCCACGGACAGGGAACCGGAAACACCATATATTTT | CASSHGQGTGNTIYF
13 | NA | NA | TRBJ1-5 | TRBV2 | TGTGCCAGCAGGGTGGACGATAGTCAGCCCCAGCATTTT | CASRVDDSQPQHF
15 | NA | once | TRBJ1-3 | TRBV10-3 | TGTGCCATCAGAGGCCTGGGGGGAACTGGAAACACCATATATTTT | CAIRGLGGTGNTIYF
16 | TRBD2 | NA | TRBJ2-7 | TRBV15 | TGTGCCACCAGCAGGCCGGGACTAGCGGGTCCCTACGAGCAGTACTTC | CATSRPGLAGPYEQYF
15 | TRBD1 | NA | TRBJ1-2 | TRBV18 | TGTGCCAGCTCATCATACAGGGGCGCTCAATATGGCTACACCTTC | CASSSYRGAQYGYTF
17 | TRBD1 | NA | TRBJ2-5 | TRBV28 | TGTGCCAGCAGTACTTATACGGGACAGGGAGCCCAAGAGACCCAGTACTTC | CASSTYTGQGAQETQYF
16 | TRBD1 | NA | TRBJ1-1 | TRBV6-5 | TGTGCCAGCAGTTACTCTGGGACAGGGGGCATCACTGAAGCTTTCTTT | CASSYSGTGGITEAFF
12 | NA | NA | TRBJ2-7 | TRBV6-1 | TGTGCCAGCGCTACCAGGGGCTACGAGCAGTACTTC | CASATRGYEQYF
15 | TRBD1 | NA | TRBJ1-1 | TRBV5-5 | TGTGCCAGCAGCAGGGGGACAGGCATGAACACTGAAGCTTTCTTT | CASSRGTGMNTEAFF
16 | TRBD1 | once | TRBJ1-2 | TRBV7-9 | TGTGCCAGCAGCTTAAGGGGACAGGGGGCCGACTATGGCTACACCTTC | CASSLRGQGADYGYTF
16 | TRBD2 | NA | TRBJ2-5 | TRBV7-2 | TGTGCCAGCAGCTTAGGGCGGGGGGGAAACCAAGAGACCCAGTACTTC | CASSLGRGGNQETQYF
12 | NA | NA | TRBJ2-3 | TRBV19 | TGTGCCAGTAGTATCCCTGGAGATACGCAGTATTTT | CASSIPGDTQYF
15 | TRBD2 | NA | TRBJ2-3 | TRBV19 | TGTGCCAGTAGTAACGGCGGGAGATCGTCAGATACGCAGTATTTT | CASSNGGRSSDTQYF
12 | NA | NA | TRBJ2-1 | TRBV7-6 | TGTGCCAGCAGCTTAGCGGATAATGAGCAGTTCTTC | CASSLADNEQFF
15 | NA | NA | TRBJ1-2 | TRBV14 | TGTGCCAGCAGCCCCCGGACCATAAGATTTGATGGCTACACCTTC | CASSPRTIRFDGYTF
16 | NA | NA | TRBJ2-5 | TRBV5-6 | TGTGCCAGCAGCTTCCCAGGCGGAGGAGGTCGGGAGACCCAGTACTTC | CASSFPGGGGRETQYF
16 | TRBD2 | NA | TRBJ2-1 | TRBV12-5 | TGTGCTAGTGTTTACTACACCGGGACTAGTGTCGATGAGCAGTTCTTC | CASVYYTGTSVDEQFF
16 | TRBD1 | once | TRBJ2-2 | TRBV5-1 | TGCGCCAGCACCTCCTATCCGGGACAGGGGGCCGGGGAGCTGTTTTTT | CASTSYPGQGAGELFF
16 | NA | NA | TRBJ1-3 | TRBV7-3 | TGTGCCAGCAGCTTATTCCAGCACACGGACGGAAACACCATATATTTT | CASSLFQHTDGNTIYF
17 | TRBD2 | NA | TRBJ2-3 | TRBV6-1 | TGTGCCAGCAGTGAAACAGGACTAGCGGGGGGGCCGAGGACGCAGTATTTT | CASSETGLAGGPRTQYF
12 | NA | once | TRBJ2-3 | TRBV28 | TGTGCCAGCACTGGCATCCAGGGGACGCAGTATTTT | CASTGIQGTQYF
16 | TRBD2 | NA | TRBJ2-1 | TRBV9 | TGTGCCAGCAGCGTATCGCTAGCGGAGGGGTACAATGAGCAGTTCTTC | CASSVSLAEGYNEQFF
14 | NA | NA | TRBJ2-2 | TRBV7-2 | TGTGCCAGCAGCTTACACAGGGAGACCGGGGAGCTGTTTTTT | CASSLHRETGELFF
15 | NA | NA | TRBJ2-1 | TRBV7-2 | TGTGCCAGCAGCTTAAAGGGGGGGCCCTACAATGAGCAGTTCTTC | CASSLKGGPYNEQFF
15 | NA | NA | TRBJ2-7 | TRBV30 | TGTGCCTGGAGTTTACCGGGGCAGAGGGGTTACGAGCAGTACTTC | CAWSLPGQRGYEQYF
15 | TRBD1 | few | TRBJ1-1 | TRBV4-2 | TGTGCCAGCAGCCAAGGGCGTGGGGCAGGGGGTACGGCTTTCTTT | CASSQGRGAGGTAFF
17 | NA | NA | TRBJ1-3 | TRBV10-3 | TGTGCCATCAGTGAGGGGCCCCCGCAAAGCCTTGGAAACACCATATATTTT | CAISEGPPQSLGNTIYF
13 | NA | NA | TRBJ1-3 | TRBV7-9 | TGTGCCAGCAGCCCAGGGTCTGGAAACACCATATATTTT | CASSPGSGNTIYF
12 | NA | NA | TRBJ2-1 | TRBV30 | TGTACCCTCGGGGGAGGTGGGAATGAGCAGTTCTTC | CTLGGGGNEQFF
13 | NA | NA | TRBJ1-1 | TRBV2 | TGTGCCAGCATCCTCGAGGGGGACACTGAAGCTTTCTTT | CASILEGDTEAFF
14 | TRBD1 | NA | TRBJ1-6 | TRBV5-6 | TGTGCCAGCAGCGTCAGGGGGCATAATTCACCCCTCCACTTT | CASSVRGHNSPLHF
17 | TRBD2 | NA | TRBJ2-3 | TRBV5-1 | TGCGCCAGCAGCTTGGGGGGACTAGCGGGAGTCACAGATACGCAGTATTTT | CASSLGGLAGVTDTQYF
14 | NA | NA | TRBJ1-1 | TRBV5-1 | TGCGCCAGCAGCTTCGGGGGAGCTGAATCGGAAGCTTTCTTT | CASSFGGAESEAFF
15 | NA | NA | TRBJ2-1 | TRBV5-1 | TGCGCCAGCTCCCTGGGGGGGACAACCTACAATGAGCAGTTCTTC | CASSLGGTTYNEQFF
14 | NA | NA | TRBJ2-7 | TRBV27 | TGTGCCAGCAGTTTAAATGGACAGTCCTACGAGCAGTACTTC | CASSLNGQSYEQYF
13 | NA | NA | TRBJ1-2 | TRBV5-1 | TGCGCCAGCAGCTTGGCCGTAGACAGAGGCTACACCTTC | CASSLAVDRGYTF
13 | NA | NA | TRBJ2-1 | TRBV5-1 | TGCGCCAGCAGTTCTCCAGTCCACAATGAGCAGTTCTTC | CASSSPVHNEQFF
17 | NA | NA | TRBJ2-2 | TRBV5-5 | TGTGCCAGCAGCCGAGGGGGGCCGATAACGAACACCGGGGAGCTGTTTTTT | CASSRGGPITNTGELFF
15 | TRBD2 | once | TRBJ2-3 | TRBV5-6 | TGTGCCAGCAGCTCTACCGGACTAGCGGGGGATACGCAGTATTTT | CASSSTGLAGDTQYF
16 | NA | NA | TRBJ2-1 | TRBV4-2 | TGTGCCAGCAGTCAAAACTCGATCCAGACATACAATGAGCAGTTCTTC | CASSQNSIQTYNEQFF
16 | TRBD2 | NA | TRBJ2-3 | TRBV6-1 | TGTGCCAGCAGTGTTATTTCTAGCGGGGGGACAGATACGCAGTATTTT | CASSVISSGGTDTQYF
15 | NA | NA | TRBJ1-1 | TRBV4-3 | TGCGCCAGCAGCCAAGGGGAGACAATGAACACTGAAGCTTTCTTT | CASSQGETMNTEAFF
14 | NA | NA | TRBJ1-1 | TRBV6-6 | TGTGCCAGCAGTTACTCCGGGATGAACACTGAAGCTTTCTTT | CASSYSGMNTEAFF
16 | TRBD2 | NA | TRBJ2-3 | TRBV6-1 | TGTGCCAGCAGTGGACCTACTAGCGTGCGCACAGATACGCAGTATTTT | CASSGPTSVRTDTQYF
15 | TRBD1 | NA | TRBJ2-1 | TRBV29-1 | TGCAGCGTTGAGGCGGGACAGGGGTCTCTCAGTGAGCAGTTCTTC | CSVEAGQGSLSEQFF
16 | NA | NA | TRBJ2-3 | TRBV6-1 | TGTGCCAGCAGTGACAAAGGGGACACCTACACAGATACGCAGTATTTT | CASSDKGDTYTDTQYF
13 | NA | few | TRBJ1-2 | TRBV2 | TGTGCCAGCAGTGAATTAGGCAGGGGTGGCTACACCTTC | CASSELGRGGYTF
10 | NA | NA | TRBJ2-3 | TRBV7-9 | TGTGCCAGTAAAGCAGATACGCAGTATTTT | CASKADTQYF